This TCR beta chain was observed in a study of blood T cell repertoires in COVID-19. Study-level background: COVID-19 samples from acute and convalescent phases originated in the United States, Italy and Spain.

Sequencing used immunoSEQ multiplex PCR; TCRdb keeps in-frame clones, though not all of them. Of more than 60,000 clones detected, nearly 85% appear once; the ten largest clones hold more than 40%. The sequencing input was peripheral blood. The receptor was derived from a human donor in a cohort sampled during active COVID-19.

The DNA of the CDR3 is TGTGCCAGCAGTTTACTAGGAGGGTCCTACAATGAGCAGTTCTTC. Amino acids: CASSLLGGSYNEQFF. The V gene is TRBV9, the J gene TRBJ2-1; the D gene is possibly TRBD2 (6 bases). Trimming took off 5 bases at V and 1 base at J, with 13 bases between the two ends. Germline V gene sequence: CDR1 SGDLS, CDR2 YYNGEE. The CDR3 runs 15 residues.